This entry features one T cell receptor beta chain sequence. The record originates from a study of patients and donors after allogeneic stem cell transplantation. Germline lookup yields CDR1 SEHNR and CDR2 FQNEAQ (reference sequence). Trimming stripped 7 bases from V and 4 bases from J, with 22 bases between. The CDR3 runs 16 residues. TCRdb ran MiXCR on the RT-PCR reads and lists one entry per CDR3 protein. The sample holds roughly 200,000 distinct CDR3 sequences; 41% are singletons and the top ten take 30% to 35%. The sequenced material came from blood, either unsorted or a sorted T cell fraction (not recorded which). V usage is TRBV7-9 and J usage is TRBJ1-2; D perhaps matches TRBD1 (6 bases). The sequence was collected from a human donor who was either an allogeneic HSCT recipient or a stem cell or donor lymphocyte infusion donor (not recorded which). It is not recorded whose cells these are; they may come from a transplant donor. CDR3 protein: CASTYPRGVGPYGYTF. The CDR3 DNA follows: TGTGCCAGCACATATCCGAGGGGGGTGGGGCCCTATGGCTACACCTTC.